These 29 T cell receptor beta chains share one sample of origin, sequenced in a study of blood T cell repertoires in COVID-19. The method was immunoSEQ multiplex PCR; TCRdb's version includes in-frame clones alone and lacks a portion of them. The table includes 180,000 or so clones, 70% to 90% detected once. The sample taken for sequencing was peripheral blood. The receptors derive from a man aged 35-49 years with active or convalescent COVID-19.

This clone was counted only a few times. This chain links TRBV5-4 with TRBJ1-1; maybe TRBD1 (5 bases). The length of the CDR3 is 14 residues. V lost 4 bases, J lost 1 base, and 11 bases lay in between. Germline CDR1 reads SGHNT; CDR2 reads YYREEE (reference sequence). As DNA, the CDR3 is TGTGCCAGCAGCACCGAAGACAGGAACACTGAAGCTTTCTTT. Its protein product is CASSTEDRNTEAFF.

As DNA, the CDR3 is TGTGCCAGCGCAGGGTTTTCTAACTATGGCTACACCTTC. Translating it yields CASAGFSNYGYTF. The genes are TRBV6-5 and TRBJ1-2, with a tentative D call TRBD1 (5 bases). CDR1 MNHEY and CDR2 SVGAGI come from the germline V gene. V dropped 8 bases and J dropped 0 bases, with 10 bases sitting between them. This CDR3 contains 13 residues.

The V call is TRBV6-5, the J call TRBJ1-2; TRBD1 aligns across 8 bases. Germline trimming cut 5 bases from V and 4 bases from J; bases unmatched to any gene: 6. The CDR3 consists of 14 residues. The germline V gene encodes CDR1 MNHEY and CDR2 SVGAGI. CDR3 protein: CASSKNRGGYGYTF. Here the CDR3 DNA reads TGTGCCAGCAGTAAAAACAGGGGGGGCTATGGCTACACCTTC.

CDR3 sequence reads: CASRRTGEADTQYF. CDR3 bases: TGTGCCAGCAGAAGGACAGGGGAGGCAGATACGCAGTATTTT. This sequence joins TRBV5-4 and TRBJ2-3, with 9 positions matching TRBD1. The CDR3 totals 14 residues. V shed 5 bases, J shed 4 bases, and the junction held 5 bases outside the gene matches. Germline loops: CDR1 SGHNT, CDR2 YYREEE (reference sequence).

The V gene is TRBV4-3, the J gene TRBJ2-2, with 10 bases matching TRBD1. Germline CDR1 is LGHNA and CDR2 is YSLEER. The CDR3 is 16 amino acids. The J segment lost 6 bases and the V segment lost 4 bases, leaving 8 bases of the junction unmatched. The CDR3 sequence is CASSPTGTGVPGELFF. The CDR3 DNA reads TGCGCCAGCAGCCCTACCGGGACAGGGGTTCCCGGGGAGCTGTTTTTT.

V usage is TRBV11-1 and J usage is TRBJ1-1; TRBD1 might be the D (6 bases). Germline V gene sequence: CDR1 SGHAT, CDR2 FQDESV (reference sequence). This CDR3 contains 14 residues. V was pared by 3 bases and J by 2 bases, with 10 bases between. The CDR3: CASSLPGTNTEAFF. The CDR3 coding sequence is TGTGCCAGCAGCTTGCCCGGGACAAACACTGAAGCTTTCTTT.

The rearrangement uses TRBV9 and TRBJ2-3; the D gene is possibly TRBD2 (6 bases). The germline V gene encodes CDR1 SGDLS and CDR2 YYNGEE. The CDR3 is made up of 16 amino acids. Between the trimmed V and J ends, which lost 0 bases and 2 bases, there was a span of 13 bases. The CDR3 DNA sequence: TGTGCCAGCAGCGTAGGGATAGCGGAACCCACAGATACGCAGTATTTT. Protein: CASSVGIAEPTDTQYF.

The rearrangement joins TRBV21-1 to TRBJ1-3. TRBV21-1 is a known pseudogene. The CDR3 is 15 amino acids. The CDR3 spells CASSKGPYSGNTIYF. In nucleotides, the CDR3 is TGTGCCAGCAGCAAAGGTCCCTACTCTGGAAACACCATATATTTT.

V and J are TRBV20-1 and TRBJ2-7; D gene uncertain. Germline CDR1 is DFQATT and CDR2 is SNEGSKA (reference sequence). The CDR3 runs 11 residues. The V gene lost 2 bases and the J gene lost 5 bases, with 7 bases spanning the gap. This chain's CDR3 is CSARRVDEQYF. CDR3 DNA sequence: TGCAGTGCTAGACGCGTCGACGAGCAGTACTTC.

This clone was seen a few times. The chain recombines TRBV10-2 with TRBJ1-6; 9 bases fit TRBD1. Trimming cost V 7 bases and J 10 bases; bases outside gene matches: 8. Germline loops: CDR1 WSHSY, CDR2 SAAADI. CDR3 size: 14 residues. The CDR3 sequence is CASTVDRGGSPLHF. The CDR3 nucleotides read TGCGCCAGCACCGTGGACAGGGGCGGATCACCCCTCCACTTT.

V and J are TRBV7-6 and TRBJ1-5, with TRBD1 as a possible D gene (6 bases). In germline, CDR1 is SGHVS, CDR2 FNYEAQ. V gave up 1 base and J gave up 2 bases, with 15 bases separating them. This CDR3 region has 17 residues. CDR3 DNA sequence: TGTGCCAGCAGCTTAGGTGGCCAGGGGTTTGGCAATCAGCCCCAGCATTTT. Amino acids: CASSLGGQGFGNQPQHF.

The chain links TRBV11-2 to TRBJ2-3; 12 nucleotides agree with TRBD2. V gave up 4 bases and J gave up 4 bases; unmatched junction bases: 6. Germline CDR1 is SGHAT and CDR2 is FQNNGV. The CDR3 spans 16 residues. The CDR3 region is CASSSLAGGLPDTQYF. The CDR3 bases are TGTGCCAGCAGCTCTCTAGCGGGGGGGCTTCCAGATACGCAGTATTTT.

The chain links TRBV24-1 to TRBJ2-1, with D possibly matching TRBD2 (5 bases). The CDR3 is 13 amino acids. The V end lost 10 bases, the J end lost 0 bases, and 9 bases lay between the germline ends. CDR1 KGHDR and CDR2 SFDVKD come from the germline V gene. The CDR3 DNA sequence: TGTGCCACTAGCGAGAGCTCCTACAATGAGCAGTTCTTC. It translates to CATSESSYNEQFF.

V is TRBV6-5 and J is TRBJ2-7, with 10 bases matching TRBD2. The CDR3 consists of 14 residues. V was clipped by 6 bases and J by 4 bases; unmatched bases: 6. Germline loops: CDR1 MNHEY, CDR2 SVGAGI. In DNA, the CDR3 is TGTGCCAGCAGCTTAGCGGGGGGTTTGTACGAGCAGTACTTC. It specifies CASSLAGGLYEQYF.

The V gene is TRBV5-1, the J gene TRBJ1-3; the D is unclear. CDR3 length equals 16 residues. Germline V lookup: CDR1 SGHRS, CDR2 YFSETQ. Deletions cut 0 bases from V and 4 bases from J, with 14 bases between. CDR3 nucleotides: TGCGCCAGCAGCTTGGCCGGAGCGCTCCGCGGAAACACCATATATTTT. It translates to CASSLAGALRGNTIYF.

This chain links TRBV6-6 with TRBJ2-7; D perhaps matches TRBD1 (6 bases). Trimming stripped 5 bases from V and 4 bases from J, with 15 bases between. The CDR3 sequence is 14 residues long. CDR1 and CDR2 (germline): MNHNY, SVGAGI (reference sequence). CDR3 residues: CASSPRDTRYEQYF. CDR3 sequence (DNA): TGTGCCAGCAGTCCCCGGGACACTAGATACGAGCAGTACTTC.

This clone was counted a few times. This chain uses TRBV10-2 with TRBJ1-6; the D gene is possibly TRBD1 (6 bases). Trimming stripped 0 bases from V and 8 bases from J, with 14 bases between. CDR3 size: 16 residues. CDR1 and CDR2 from the germline V gene are WSHSY and SAAADI. For the CDR3, the DNA is TGCGCCAGCAGTGAGTCGAGGGGGGGGCTAGATTCACCCCTCCACTTT. This codes for CASSESRGGLDSPLHF.

V is TRBV5-5 and J is TRBJ2-3; D possibly corresponds to TRBD1 (5 bases). With 0 bases removed from V and 1 base from J, the gap between germline ends came to 6 bases. Germline V lookup: CDR1 SGHKS, CDR2 YYEKEE (reference sequence). This CDR3 spans 14 amino acids. CDR3: CASSLGGGTDTQYF. The CDR3 nucleotides read TGTGCCAGCAGCTTGGGGGGCGGCACAGATACGCAGTATTTT.

A single count supports this clone. This sequence joins TRBV23-1 and TRBJ2-5, with TRBD2 identical over 13 bases. TRBV23-1 is an ORF; its function is uncertain. The CDR3 is 19 amino acids. Trimming took 2 bases from V and 5 from J; bases not matched to a gene: 14. The CDR3 loop is CASSQPPTKLAGGSETQYF. For the CDR3, the DNA is TGCGCCAGCAGTCAACCTCCAACCAAACTAGCGGGGGGGTCGGAGACCCAGTACTTC.

The genes are TRBV7-9 and TRBJ1-3; D is unresolved. This CDR3 is 16 amino acids long. Germline assignment: CDR1 SEHNR and CDR2 FQNEAQ (reference sequence). Trimming shortened V by 2 bases and J by 0 bases, and 11 bases separated the two germline ends. The CDR3 coding sequence is TGTGCCAGCAGCTTACTCGAGGCGAACTCTGGAAACACCATATATTTT. It encodes CASSLLEANSGNTIYF.

This chain connects TRBV6-5 to TRBJ2-7, with 7 bases aligning to TRBD2. The V segment lost 2 bases and the J segment 5 bases; nucleotides outside the gene matches: 9. CDR1 and CDR2 (germline): MNHEY, SVGAGI. The CDR3 covers 15 residues. The CDR3 reads CASSYGERGGDEQYF. The CDR3 bases are TGTGCCAGCAGTTACGGTGAGAGGGGAGGGGACGAGCAGTACTTC.

The table lists this clone with a count of one. DNA for the CDR3: TGTGCCAGTAGTACTCGACGAAGGGGCTCCTATAATTCACCCCTCCACTTT. Translated, it gives CASSTRRRGSYNSPLHF. This chain joins TRBV19 and TRBJ1-6, with D possibly TRBD1 on 5 matching bases. There are 17 residues in the CDR3. Trimming stripped 4 bases from V and 0 bases from J, with 13 bases between. From germline, CDR1 is LNHDA and CDR2 SQIVND (reference sequence).

The chain combines TRBV5-5 with TRBJ1-1; D gene ambiguous. The CDR3 totals 14 residues. Germline lookup yields CDR1 SGHKS and CDR2 YYEKEE (reference sequence). With 0 bases removed from V and 2 bases from J, the gap between germline ends came to 8 bases. The CDR3 here is CASSLGGLNTEAFF. The DNA of the CDR3 is TGTGCCAGCAGCTTGGGAGGACTTAACACTGAAGCTTTCTTT.

This chain uses TRBV5-1 with TRBJ2-1; 8 nucleotides match TRBD2. The CDR3 extends over 17 amino acids. V lost 0 bases and J lost 4; bases outside the gene matches: 9. Per the germline V gene, CDR1 is SGHRS and CDR2 is YFSETQ. The DNA for the CDR3 is TGCGCCAGCAGCTTGGTAATAAGCGGGGGAAGATACAATGAGCAGTTCTTC. This codes for CASSLVISGGRYNEQFF.

The J gene is TRBJ2-7, the V gene TRBV7-2, with 8 positions matching TRBD1. The CDR3 consists of 14 residues. V lost 0 bases, J lost 6 bases, and 4 bases stayed unmatched. The germline V gene has CDR1 SGHTA and CDR2 FQGNSA. The CDR3 reads CASSLATGVSEQYF. The CDR3 DNA follows: TGTGCCAGCAGCTTAGCGACAGGGGTAAGCGAGCAGTACTTC.

This clone appeared once. The chain carries TRBV19 and TRBJ2-5; a weak D match, TRBD2 (5 bases). The V and J ends lost 5 bases and 5 bases respectively, with 12 bases between them. This CDR3 has 13 amino acids. Per germline, CDR1 LNHDA and CDR2 SQIVND (reference sequence). The CDR3 is CASSGGLRETQYF. For the CDR3, the DNA is TGTGCCAGTAGTGGAGGACTTCGGGAGACCCAGTACTTC.

The J gene is TRBJ2-1, the V gene TRBV2, with D possibly matching TRBD2 (5 bases). Deletions cut 9 bases from V and 5 bases from J, with 14 bases between. CDR1 and CDR2 from the germline V gene are SNHLY and FYNNEI. This CDR3 comprises 13 residues. The CDR3 region is CARAAIGDNEQFF. CDR3 nucleotides: TGTGCCAGAGCGGCGATAGGCGACAATGAGCAGTTCTTC.

The chain uses TRBV7-9 and TRBJ2-1; 11 bases line up with TRBD2. Per the germline V gene, CDR1 is SEHNR and CDR2 is FQNEAQ (reference sequence). The CDR3 covers 15 residues. Trimming removed 0 bases from V and 7 bases from J; junction bases left unmatched: 2. CDR3 in DNA: TGTGCCAGCAGCTTAGCGCGACTAGCGGGGAATGAGCAGTTCTTC. Its protein is CASSLARLAGNEQFF.

The chain carries TRBV9 and TRBJ1-3, with a possible D match to TRBD1 (6 bases). Per germline, CDR1 SGDLS and CDR2 YYNGEE. The V end was cut by 0 bases, the J end by 3 bases, with 13 bases between. The CDR3 is made up of 16 amino acids. CDR3 protein: CASSVAPTGSGNTIYF. The CDR3 nucleotides are TGTGCCAGCAGCGTAGCTCCAACAGGGAGTGGAAACACCATATATTTT.